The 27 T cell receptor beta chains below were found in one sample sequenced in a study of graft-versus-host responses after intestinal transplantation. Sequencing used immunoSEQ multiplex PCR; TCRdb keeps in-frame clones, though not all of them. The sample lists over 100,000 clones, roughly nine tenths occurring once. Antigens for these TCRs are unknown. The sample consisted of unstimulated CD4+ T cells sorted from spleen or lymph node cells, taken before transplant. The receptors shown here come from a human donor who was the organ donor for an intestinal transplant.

The CDR3 nucleotides read TGTGCCAGCAGAGGAGAGAACACAGATACGCAGTATTTT. Translation: CASRGENTDTQYF. V is TRBV9 and J is TRBJ2-3, with D hard to call. This CDR3 region has 13 residues. V gave up 5 bases and J gave up 2 bases, with 9 bases separating them. Germline V gene data show CDR1 as SGDLS and CDR2 as YYNGEE.

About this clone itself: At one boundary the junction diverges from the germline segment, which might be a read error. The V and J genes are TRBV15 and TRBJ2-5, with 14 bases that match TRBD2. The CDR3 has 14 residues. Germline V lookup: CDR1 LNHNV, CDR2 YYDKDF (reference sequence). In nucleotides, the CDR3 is TGTGCCACCAGCGGGGGACTAGCGGGAGCCCCCAACCACTTC. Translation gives CATSGGLAGAPNHF.

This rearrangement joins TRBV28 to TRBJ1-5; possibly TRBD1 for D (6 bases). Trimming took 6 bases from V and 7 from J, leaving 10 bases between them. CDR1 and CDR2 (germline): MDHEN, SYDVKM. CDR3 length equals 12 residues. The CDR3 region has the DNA TGTGCCAGCAGCCAAACAGGGCAGCCCCAGCATTTT. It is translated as CASSQTGQPQHF.

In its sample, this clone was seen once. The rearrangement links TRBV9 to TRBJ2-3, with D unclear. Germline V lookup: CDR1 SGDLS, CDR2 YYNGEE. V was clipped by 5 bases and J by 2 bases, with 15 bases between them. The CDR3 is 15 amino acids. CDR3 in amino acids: CASSLETTYTDTQYF. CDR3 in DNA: TGTGCCAGCAGTCTCGAAACTACCTACACAGATACGCAGTATTTT.

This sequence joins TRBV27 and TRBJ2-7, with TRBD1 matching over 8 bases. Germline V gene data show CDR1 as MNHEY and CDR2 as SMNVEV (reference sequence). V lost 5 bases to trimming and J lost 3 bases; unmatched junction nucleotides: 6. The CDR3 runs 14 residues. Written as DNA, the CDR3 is TGTGCCAGCAGTCTCCGGGACAGGCACTACGAGCAGTACTTC. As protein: CASSLRDRHYEQYF.

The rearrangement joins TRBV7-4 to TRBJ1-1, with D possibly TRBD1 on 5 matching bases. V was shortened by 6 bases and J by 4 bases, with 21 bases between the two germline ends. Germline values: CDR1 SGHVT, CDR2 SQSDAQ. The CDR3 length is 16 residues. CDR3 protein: CASSLDGQGTATEAFF. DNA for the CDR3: TGTGCCAGCAGTTTGGACGGGCAGGGAACAGCCACTGAAGCTTTCTTT.

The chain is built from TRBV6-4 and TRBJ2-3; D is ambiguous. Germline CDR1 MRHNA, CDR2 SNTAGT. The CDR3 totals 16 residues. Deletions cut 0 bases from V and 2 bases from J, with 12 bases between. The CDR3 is CASSDSSDTTTDTQYF. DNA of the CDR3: TGTGCCAGCAGTGACTCGAGTGATACGACCACAGATACGCAGTATTTT.

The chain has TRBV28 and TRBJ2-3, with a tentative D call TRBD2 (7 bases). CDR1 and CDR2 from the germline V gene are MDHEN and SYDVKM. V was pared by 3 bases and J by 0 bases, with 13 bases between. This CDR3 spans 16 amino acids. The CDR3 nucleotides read TGTGCCAGCAGTTTGATTGGGGGGGCTAGCACAGATACGCAGTATTTT. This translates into CASSLIGGASTDTQYF.

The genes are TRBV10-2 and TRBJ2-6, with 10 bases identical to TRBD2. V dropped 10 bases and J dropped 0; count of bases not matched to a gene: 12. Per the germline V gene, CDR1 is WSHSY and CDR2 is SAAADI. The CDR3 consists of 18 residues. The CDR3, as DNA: TGCGCCACCATTAGAGCGGGAGGGTTTCTCTCTGGGGCCAACGTCCTGACTTTC. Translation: CATIRAGGFLSGANVLTF.

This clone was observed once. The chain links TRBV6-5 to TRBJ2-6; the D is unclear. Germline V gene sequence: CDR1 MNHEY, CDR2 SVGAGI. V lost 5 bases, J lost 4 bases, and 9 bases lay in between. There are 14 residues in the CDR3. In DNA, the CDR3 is TGTGCCAGCAGTGCAAAGTTCGGGGCCAACGTCCTGACTTTC. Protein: CASSAKFGANVLTF.

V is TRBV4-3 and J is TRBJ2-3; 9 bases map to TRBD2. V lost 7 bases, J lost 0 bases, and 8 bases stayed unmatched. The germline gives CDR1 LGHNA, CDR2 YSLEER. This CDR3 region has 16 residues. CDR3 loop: CASIPRLAESTDTQYF. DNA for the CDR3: TGCGCCAGCATCCCTCGACTAGCGGAGAGCACAGATACGCAGTATTTT.

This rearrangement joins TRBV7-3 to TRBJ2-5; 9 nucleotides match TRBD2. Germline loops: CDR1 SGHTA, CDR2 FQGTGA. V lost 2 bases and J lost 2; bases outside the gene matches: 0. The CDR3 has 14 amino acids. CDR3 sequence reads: CASSLAGGQETQYF. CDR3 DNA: TGTGCCAGCAGCTTAGCGGGAGGGCAAGAGACCCAGTACTTC.

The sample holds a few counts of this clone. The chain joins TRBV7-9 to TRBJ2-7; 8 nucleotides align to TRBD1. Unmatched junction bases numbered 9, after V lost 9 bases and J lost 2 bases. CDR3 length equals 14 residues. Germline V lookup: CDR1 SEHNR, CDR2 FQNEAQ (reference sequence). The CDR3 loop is CASEPGQDTYEQYF. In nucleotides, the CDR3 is TGTGCCAGTGAGCCGGGACAGGATACCTACGAGCAGTACTTC.

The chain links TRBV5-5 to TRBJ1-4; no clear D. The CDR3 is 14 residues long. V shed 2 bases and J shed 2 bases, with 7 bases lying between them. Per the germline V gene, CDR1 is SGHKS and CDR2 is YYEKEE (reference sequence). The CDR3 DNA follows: TGTGCCAGCAGCTTCAGGTGGACTAATGAAAAACTGTTTTTT. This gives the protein CASSFRWTNEKLFF.

The CDR3 spells CASSRDRDEETQYF. Here the CDR3 DNA reads TGTGCCAGCTCACGGGACAGGGACGAGGAGACCCAGTACTTC. The rearrangement links TRBV18 to TRBJ2-5; 9 nucleotides agree with TRBD1. Germline lookup yields CDR1 KGHSH and CDR2 LQKENI. CDR3 length: 14 amino acids. Unmatched junction bases numbered 5, after V lost 4 bases and J lost 5 bases.

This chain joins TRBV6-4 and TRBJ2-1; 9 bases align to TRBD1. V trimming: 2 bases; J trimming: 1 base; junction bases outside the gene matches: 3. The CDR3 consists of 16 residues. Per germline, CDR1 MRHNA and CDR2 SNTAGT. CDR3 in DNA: TGTGCCAGCAGTGACCCGGGACAGGGTTCCTACAATGAGCAGTTCTTC. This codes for CASSDPGQGSYNEQFF.

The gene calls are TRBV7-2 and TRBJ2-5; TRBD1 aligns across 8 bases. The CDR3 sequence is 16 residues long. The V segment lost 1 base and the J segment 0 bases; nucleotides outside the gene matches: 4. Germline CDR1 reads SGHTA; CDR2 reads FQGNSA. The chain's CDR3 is CASSLVRTGYQETQYF. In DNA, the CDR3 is TGTGCCAGCAGCTTAGTCCGGACAGGGTACCAAGAGACCCAGTACTTC.

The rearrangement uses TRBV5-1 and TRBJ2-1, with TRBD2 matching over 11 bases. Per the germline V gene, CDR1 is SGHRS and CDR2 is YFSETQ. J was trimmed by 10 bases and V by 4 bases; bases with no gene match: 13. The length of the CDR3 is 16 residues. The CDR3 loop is CASSPDTSGSSWEQFF. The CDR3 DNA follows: TGCGCCAGCAGCCCCGACACTAGCGGGAGTTCGTGGGAGCAGTTCTTC.

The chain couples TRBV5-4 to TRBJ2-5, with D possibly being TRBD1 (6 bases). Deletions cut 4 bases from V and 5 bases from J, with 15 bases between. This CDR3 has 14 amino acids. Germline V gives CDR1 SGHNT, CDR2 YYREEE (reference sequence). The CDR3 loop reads CASSLLDRKETQYF. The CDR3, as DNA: TGTGCCAGCAGCCTTTTAGACAGGAAGGAGACCCAGTACTTC. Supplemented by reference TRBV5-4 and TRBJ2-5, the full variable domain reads ETGVTQSPTHLIKTRGQQVTLRCSSQSGHNTVSWYQQALGQGPQFIFQYYREEENGRGNFPPRFSGLQFPNYSSELNVNALELDDSALYLCASSLLDRKETQYFGPGTRLLVL.

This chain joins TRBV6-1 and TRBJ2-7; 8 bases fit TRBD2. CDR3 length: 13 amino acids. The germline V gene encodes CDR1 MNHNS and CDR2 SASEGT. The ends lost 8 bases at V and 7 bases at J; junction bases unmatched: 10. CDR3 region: CASVPGLVREQYF. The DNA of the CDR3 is TGTGCCAGCGTACCGGGACTAGTAAGGGAGCAGTACTTC.

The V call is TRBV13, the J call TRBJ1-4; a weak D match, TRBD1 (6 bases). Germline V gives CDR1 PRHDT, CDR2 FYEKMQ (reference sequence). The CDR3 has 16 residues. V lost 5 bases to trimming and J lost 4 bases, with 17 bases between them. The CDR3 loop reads CASSKLTGAGNEKLFF. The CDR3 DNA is TGTGCCAGCAGCAAATTGACGGGGGCGGGTAATGAAAAACTGTTTTTT.

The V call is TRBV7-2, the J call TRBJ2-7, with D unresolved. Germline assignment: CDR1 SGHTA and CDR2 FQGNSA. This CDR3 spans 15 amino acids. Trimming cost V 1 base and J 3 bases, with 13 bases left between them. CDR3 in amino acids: CASSLDRFSLYEQYF. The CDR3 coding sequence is TGTGCCAGCAGCTTAGACCGATTCTCTCTCTACGAGCAGTACTTC.

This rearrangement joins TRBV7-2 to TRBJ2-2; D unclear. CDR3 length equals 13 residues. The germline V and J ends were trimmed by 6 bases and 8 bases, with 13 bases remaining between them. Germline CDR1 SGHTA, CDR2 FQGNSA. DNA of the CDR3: TGTGCCAGCAGACCCGTCGCGTTGGGGGAGCTGTTTTTT. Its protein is CASRPVALGELFF.

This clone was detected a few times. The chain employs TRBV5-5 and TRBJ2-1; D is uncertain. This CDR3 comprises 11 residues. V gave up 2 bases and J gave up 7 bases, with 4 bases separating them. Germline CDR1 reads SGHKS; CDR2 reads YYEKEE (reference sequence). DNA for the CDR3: TGTGCCAGCAGCTTCGGGAATGAGCAGTTCTTC. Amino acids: CASSFGNEQFF.

CDR3 sequence: CASSETRTSGRNEQFF. The CDR3 DNA sequence: TGTGCCAGCAGTGAAACCCGGACTAGCGGGAGGAATGAGCAGTTCTTC. This chain uses TRBV25-1 with TRBJ2-1; 14 nucleotides match TRBD2. V was pared by 2 bases and J by 7 bases, with 4 bases of the junction left unmatched. CDR1 is MGHDK, CDR2 SYGVNS, per germline. This CDR3 has 16 amino acids.

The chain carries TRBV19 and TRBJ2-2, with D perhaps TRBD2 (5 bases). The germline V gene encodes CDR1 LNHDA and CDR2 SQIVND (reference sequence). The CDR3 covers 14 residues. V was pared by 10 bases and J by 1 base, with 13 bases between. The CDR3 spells CATIQRENTGELFF. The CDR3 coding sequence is TGTGCCACCATTCAACGGGAGAACACCGGGGAGCTGTTTTTT.

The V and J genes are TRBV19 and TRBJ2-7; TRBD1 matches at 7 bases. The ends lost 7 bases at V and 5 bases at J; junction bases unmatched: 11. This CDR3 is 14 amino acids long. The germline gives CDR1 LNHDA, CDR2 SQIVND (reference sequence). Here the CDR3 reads CASTSGGLGHEQYF. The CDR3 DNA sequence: TGTGCCAGTACCTCAGGGGGTTTGGGTCACGAGCAGTACTTC.